The entry below describes one T cell receptor (beta chain). Under the authors' procedure: It was from reference gene primer amplification that nucleated cell counts were estimated. Profiling relied on immunoSEQ multiplex PCR, and the TCRdb table lists in-frame clones only, not all of them. Clone size and the V and J calls come from that table; the DNA yielded D and trimming. This sample carries 60,000 to 70,000 clones, 70% to 85% of them seen once, and the ten largest clones take approximately 39%. The CDR3 extends over 13 amino acids. J gave up 6 bases and V 3 bases, and 5 bases lay outside the gene matches. The germline CDR1 and CDR2 sequences are SGHTA and FQGNSA. This record belongs to a study of blood T cell repertoires in COVID-19. Study-level background: Acute and convalescent COVID-19 samples came from the United States, Italy and Spain.

This chain uses TRBV7-2 with TRBJ2-7; the match to TRBD1 covers 7 bases. Sequencing input: peripheral blood. This clonotype was obtained from a human donor in a cohort sampled during active COVID-19. This CDR3 is CASSLNRGREQYF. The DNA of the CDR3 is TGTGCCAGCAGCTTGAACAGGGGACGCGAGCAGTACTTC.